This T cell receptor beta chain was recovered during a study of patients and donors after allogeneic stem cell transplantation. This clonotype came up many times. Germline V lookup: CDR1 SGHTA, CDR2 FQGNSA. Trimming shortened V by 3 bases and J by 0 bases, and 6 bases separated the two germline ends. The CDR3 consists of 14 residues. TCRdb reanalysed the RT-PCR reads using MiXCR and keeps one entry per CDR3 protein. The sample contains around 240,000 distinct CDR3 sequences, around an eighth of which appear only once. This receptor was identified in a human donor who was either an allogeneic HSCT recipient or a stem cell or donor lymphocyte infusion donor (not recorded which). It is not recorded whose cells these are; they may come from a transplant donor. Sequencing used blood, either unsorted or a sorted T cell fraction (not recorded which). The chain joins TRBV7-2 to TRBJ1-5; D is uncertain. The CDR3 spells CASSFKFSNQPQHF. The CDR3 region has the DNA TGTGCCAGCAGCTTTAAGTTTAGCAATCAGCCCCAGCATTTT.